The count of the clone carrying this T cell receptor beta chain is one. This entry is derived from a study of blood T cell repertoires in COVID-19. On the study more broadly: Donors in the United States, Italy and Spain gave samples during acute or convalescent COVID-19. Sources were T cells, B-cell-depleted T cells, or PBMCs; the material itself was cDNA or gDNA.

In the original workflow: It was from reference gene primer amplification that nucleated cell counts were estimated. Method: immunoSEQ multiplex PCR; TCRdb's copy keeps in-frame clones and lacks some. The V and J calls and the clone size are those of that table, but D and trimming were determined from the DNA. The sample comprises approximately 110,000 clones, around 64% of which are singletons, and approximately 0.86% rests with the top ten. Trimming took 0 bases from V and 1 from J; bases not matched to a gene: 9. Germline V gene lookup returns CDR1 SNHLY and CDR2 FYNNEI. The CDR3 covers 18 residues.

This receptor was taken from a human donor with acute or convalescent COVID-19. The donor label of this sample is uncertain. The chain employs TRBV2 and TRBJ2-3; 8 bases are a match to TRBD1. Specimen: peripheral blood. The CDR3 here is CASSEARGLERRTDTQYF. The CDR3 DNA sequence: TGTGCCAGCAGTGAAGCCAGGGGGCTGGAGAGACGCACAGATACGCAGTATTTT.